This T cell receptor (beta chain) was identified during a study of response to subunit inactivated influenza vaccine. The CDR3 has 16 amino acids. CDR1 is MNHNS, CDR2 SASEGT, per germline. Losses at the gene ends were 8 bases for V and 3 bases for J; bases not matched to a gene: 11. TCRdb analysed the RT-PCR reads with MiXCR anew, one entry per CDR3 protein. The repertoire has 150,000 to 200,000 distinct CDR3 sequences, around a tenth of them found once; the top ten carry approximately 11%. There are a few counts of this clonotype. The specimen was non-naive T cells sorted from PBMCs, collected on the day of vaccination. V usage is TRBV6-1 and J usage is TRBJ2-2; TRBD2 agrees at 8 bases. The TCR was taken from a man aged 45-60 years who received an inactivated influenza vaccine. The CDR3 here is CASGSFSGVYTGELFF. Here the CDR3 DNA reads TGTGCCAGCGGATCATTTAGCGGGGTTTACACCGGGGAGCTGTTTTTT.